The 6 T cell receptor beta chains below come from one sample, sequenced in a study of shared clonotypes between healthy human individuals. The repertoire was sequenced with immunoSEQ multiplex PCR; TCRdb's copy has only in-frame clones and lacks some. The sample records millions of clones, 93% being singletons. The sequenced material came from naive CD4+ T cells from PBMCs. Noted subset: CD45RA+ positively selected. All receptors derive from a man aged 18 to 30 in good health. Some clones in this sample may be carry-over from other donors' samples.

This sequence joins TRBV30 and TRBJ1-3; TRBD1 agrees at 7 bases. This CDR3 comprises 13 residues. Germline lookup yields CDR1 GTSNPN and CDR2 SVGIG (reference sequence). Trimming took 7 bases from V and 4 from J; bases not matched to a gene: 7. CDR3 coding DNA: TGTGCCTCAAAGAGACAGGGCGGAAACACCATATATTTT. Its protein product is CASKRQGGNTIYF. The whole variable domain, remainder taken from reference TRBV30 and TRBJ1-3, is SQTIHQWPATLVQPVGSPLSLECTVEGTSNPNLYWYRQAAGRGLQLLFYSVGIGQISSEVPQNLSASRPQDRQFILSSKKLLLSDSGFYLCASKRQGGNTIYFGEGSWLTVV.

The genes are TRBV25-1 and TRBJ1-1; 11 bases agree with TRBD1. This CDR3 contains 15 residues. V lost 3 bases and J lost 8; bases outside the gene matches: 8. CDR1 MGHDK and CDR2 SYGVNS come from the germline V gene. In DNA, the CDR3 is TGTGCCAGCAGTGACCCCGGGACAGGGGGACTAGAAGCTTTCTTT. Translating it yields CASSDPGTGGLEAFF.

CDR3 region: CASSLELGSPYGYTF. The CDR3 coding sequence is TGCGCCAGCAGCTTGGAATTGGGGTCTCCCTATGGCTACACCTTC. The V and J genes are TRBV5-1 and TRBJ1-2; no definite D call. The germline V and J ends were trimmed by 0 bases and 4 bases, with 13 bases remaining between them. There are 15 residues in the CDR3. CDR1 SGHRS and CDR2 YFSETQ come from the germline V gene. The variable domain in full, completed from reference TRBV5-1 and TRBJ1-2, reads KAGVTQTPRYLIKTRGQQVTLSCSPISGHRSVSWYQQTPGQGLQFLFEYFSETQRNKGNFPGRFSGRQFSNSRSEMNVSTLELGDSALYLCASSLELGSPYGYTFGSGTRLTVV.

The chain links TRBV13 to TRBJ1-2; D call uncertain. CDR3 length equals 12 residues. CDR1 PRHDT and CDR2 FYEKMQ come from the germline V gene (reference sequence). Trimming pared 5 bases from V and 7 bases from J, leaving 11 bases between. The CDR3 here is CASSNRRSGYTF. The CDR3 nucleotides read TGTGCCAGCAGCAACCGACGGTCTGGCTACACCTTC.

Only a few counts were recorded for this clone. At the DNA level, this CDR3 is encoded by other sequences in the same sample as well. This chain connects TRBV28 to TRBJ1-2, with D unclear. The V and J ends lost 5 bases and 8 bases respectively, with 12 bases between them. CDR1 MDHEN and CDR2 SYDVKM come from the germline V gene. The CDR3 covers 12 residues. DNA for the CDR3: TGTGCCAGCAGTCCCGGCTTGGGGGGCTACACCTTC. Its protein is CASSPGLGGYTF.

V usage is TRBV11-3 and J usage is TRBJ1-1; no definite D call. Between the trimmed V and J ends, which lost 5 bases and 8 bases, there was a span of 15 bases. Germline V gives CDR1 SGHNT, CDR2 YENEEA. The CDR3 spans 13 residues. CDR3 region: CASSPLGRAEAFF. DNA of the CDR3: TGTGCCAGCAGCCCCCTTGGGAGGGCCGAAGCTTTCTTT. The full variable domain, completed using reference TRBV11-3 and TRBJ1-1, is EAGVVQSPRYKIIEKKQPVAFWCNPISGHNTLYWYLQNLGQGPELLIRYENEEAVDDSQLPKDRFSAERLKGVDSTLKIQPAELGDSAVYLCASSPLGRAEAFFGQGTRLTVV.